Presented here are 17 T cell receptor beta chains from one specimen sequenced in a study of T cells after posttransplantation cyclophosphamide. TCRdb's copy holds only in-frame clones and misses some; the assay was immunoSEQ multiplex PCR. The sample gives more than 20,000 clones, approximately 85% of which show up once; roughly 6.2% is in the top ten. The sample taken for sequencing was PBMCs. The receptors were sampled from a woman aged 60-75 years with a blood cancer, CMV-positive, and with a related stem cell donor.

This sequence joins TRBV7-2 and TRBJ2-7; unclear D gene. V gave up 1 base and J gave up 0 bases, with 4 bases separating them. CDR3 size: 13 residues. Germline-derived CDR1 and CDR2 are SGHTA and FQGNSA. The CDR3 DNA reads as TGTGCCAGCAGCTTAGGGCCCTCCTACGAGCAGTACTTC. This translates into CASSLGPSYEQYF.

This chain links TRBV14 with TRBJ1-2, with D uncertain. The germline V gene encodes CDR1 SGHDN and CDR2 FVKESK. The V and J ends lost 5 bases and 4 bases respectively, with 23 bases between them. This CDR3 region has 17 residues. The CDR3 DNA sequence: TGTGCCAGCAGCGGGATAGCGCAATCTGGAAAGACCTATGGCTACACCTTC. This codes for CASSGIAQSGKTYGYTF.

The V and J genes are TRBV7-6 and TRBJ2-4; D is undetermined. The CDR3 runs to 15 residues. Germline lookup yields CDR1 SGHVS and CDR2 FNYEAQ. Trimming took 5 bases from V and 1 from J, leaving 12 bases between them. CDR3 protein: CASSPDTVAKNIQYF. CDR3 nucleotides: TGTGCCAGCAGCCCTGATACTGTTGCCAAAAACATTCAGTACTTC.

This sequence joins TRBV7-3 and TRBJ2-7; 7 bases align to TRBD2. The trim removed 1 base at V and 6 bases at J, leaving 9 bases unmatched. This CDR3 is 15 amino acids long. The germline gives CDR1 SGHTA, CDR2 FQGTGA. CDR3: CASSLSGSPGSEQYF. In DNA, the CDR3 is TGTGCCAGCAGCTTAAGCGGGAGTCCGGGTAGCGAGCAGTACTTC.

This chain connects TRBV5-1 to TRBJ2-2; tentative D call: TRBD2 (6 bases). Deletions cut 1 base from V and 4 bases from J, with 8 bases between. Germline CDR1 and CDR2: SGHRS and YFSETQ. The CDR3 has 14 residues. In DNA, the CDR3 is TGCGCCAGCAGCTTGTTGGAGGGCACCGGGGAGCTGTTTTTT. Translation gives CASSLLEGTGELFF. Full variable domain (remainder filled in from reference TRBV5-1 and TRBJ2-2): KAGVTQTPRYLIKTRGQQVTLSCSPISGHRSVSWYQQTPGQGLQFLFEYFSETQRNKGNFPGRFSGRQFSNSRSEMNVSTLELGDSALYLCASSLLEGTGELFFGEGSRLTVL.

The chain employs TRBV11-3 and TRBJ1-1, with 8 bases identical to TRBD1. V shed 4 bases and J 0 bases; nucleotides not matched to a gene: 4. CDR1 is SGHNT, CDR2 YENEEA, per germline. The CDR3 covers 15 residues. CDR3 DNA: TGTGCCAGCAGCTCAGGGGGCGGGATGAACACTGAAGCTTTCTTT. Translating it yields CASSSGGGMNTEAFF.

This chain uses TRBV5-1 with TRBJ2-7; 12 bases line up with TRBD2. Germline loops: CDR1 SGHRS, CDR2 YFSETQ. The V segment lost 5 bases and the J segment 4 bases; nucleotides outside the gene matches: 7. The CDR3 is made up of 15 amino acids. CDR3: CASREGLAGLYEQYF. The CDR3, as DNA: TGCGCCAGCAGGGAAGGACTAGCGGGACTATACGAGCAGTACTTC.

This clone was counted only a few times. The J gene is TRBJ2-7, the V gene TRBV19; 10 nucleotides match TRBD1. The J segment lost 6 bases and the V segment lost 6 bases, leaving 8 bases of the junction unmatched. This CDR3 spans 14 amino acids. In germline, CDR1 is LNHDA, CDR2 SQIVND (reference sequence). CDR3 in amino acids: CASRTGTGVGEQYF. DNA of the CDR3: TGTGCCAGTAGGACCGGGACAGGGGTCGGCGAGCAGTACTTC. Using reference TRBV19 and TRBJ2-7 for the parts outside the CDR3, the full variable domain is DGGITQSPKYLFRKEGQNVTLSCEQNLNHDAMYWYRQDPGQGLRLIYYSQIVNDFQKGDIAEGYSVSREKKESFPLTVTSAQKNPTAFYLCASRTGTGVGEQYFGPGTRLTVT.

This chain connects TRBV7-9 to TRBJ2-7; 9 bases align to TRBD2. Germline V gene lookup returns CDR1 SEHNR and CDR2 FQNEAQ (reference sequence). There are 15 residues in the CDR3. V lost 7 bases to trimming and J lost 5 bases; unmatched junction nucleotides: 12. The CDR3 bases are TGTGCCAGCACCCCCGGTGGCGGGAGGGCCCACGAGCAGTACTTC. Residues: CASTPGGGRAHEQYF.

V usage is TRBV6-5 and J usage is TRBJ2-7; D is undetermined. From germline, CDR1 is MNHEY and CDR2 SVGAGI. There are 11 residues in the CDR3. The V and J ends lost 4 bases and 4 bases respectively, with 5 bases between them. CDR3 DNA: TGTGCCAGCAGTTCCATGTACGAGCAGTACTTC. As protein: CASSSMYEQYF.

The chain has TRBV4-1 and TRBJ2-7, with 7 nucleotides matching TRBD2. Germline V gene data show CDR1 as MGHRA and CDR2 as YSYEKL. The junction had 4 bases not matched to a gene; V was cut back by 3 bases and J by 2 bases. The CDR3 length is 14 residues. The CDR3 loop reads CASSHSSGTYEQYF. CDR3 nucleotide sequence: TGCGCCAGCAGCCATTCTAGCGGCACCTACGAGCAGTACTTC.

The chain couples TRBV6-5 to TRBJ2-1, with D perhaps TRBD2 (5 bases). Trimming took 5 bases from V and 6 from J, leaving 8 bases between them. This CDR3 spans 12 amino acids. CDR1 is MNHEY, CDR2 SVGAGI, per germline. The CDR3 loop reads CASSRSGNEQFF. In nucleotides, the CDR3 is TGTGCCAGCAGTCGAAGCGGCAATGAGCAGTTCTTC.

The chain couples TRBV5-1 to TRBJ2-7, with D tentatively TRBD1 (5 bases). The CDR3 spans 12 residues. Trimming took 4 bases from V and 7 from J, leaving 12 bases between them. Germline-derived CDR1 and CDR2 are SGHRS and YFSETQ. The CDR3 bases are TGCGCCAGCAGCGTGGACACGCGGGAGCAGTACTTC. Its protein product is CASSVDTREQYF.

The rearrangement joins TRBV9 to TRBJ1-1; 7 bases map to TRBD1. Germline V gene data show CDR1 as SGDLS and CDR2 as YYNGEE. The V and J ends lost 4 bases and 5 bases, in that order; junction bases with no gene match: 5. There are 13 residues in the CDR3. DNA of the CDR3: TGTGCCAGCAGCCCGTGGACAGGTACTGAAGCTTTCTTT. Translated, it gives CASSPWTGTEAFF.

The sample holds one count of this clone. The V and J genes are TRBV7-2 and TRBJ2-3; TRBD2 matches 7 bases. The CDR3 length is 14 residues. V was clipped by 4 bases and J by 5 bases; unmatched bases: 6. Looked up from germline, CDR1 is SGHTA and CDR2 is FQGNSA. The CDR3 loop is CASSSAGVKDTQYF. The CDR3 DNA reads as TGTGCCAGCAGCTCGGCGGGAGTGAAAGATACGCAGTATTTT.

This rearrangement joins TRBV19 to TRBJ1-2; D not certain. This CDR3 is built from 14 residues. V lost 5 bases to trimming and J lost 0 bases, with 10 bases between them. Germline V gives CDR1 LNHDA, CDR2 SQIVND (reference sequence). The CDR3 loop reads CASSRGATNYGYTF. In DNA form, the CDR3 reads TGTGCCAGTAGTCGGGGTGCCACTAACTATGGCTACACCTTC.

CDR3 DNA sequence: TGTGCCAGCAGCCAGCCGAGTAGCGACTACAATGAGCAGTTCTTC. It yields the protein CASSQPSSDYNEQFF. This rearrangement joins TRBV4-2 to TRBJ2-1, with a possible D match to TRBD2 (5 bases). This CDR3 is built from 15 residues. The germline V and J ends were trimmed by 3 bases and 3 bases, with 12 bases remaining between them. Germline loops: CDR1 LGHNA, CDR2 YNFKEQ.